One sample yielded the 27 T cell receptor beta chains listed below, sequenced in a study of T cells in Graves' hyperthyroidism and ophthalmopathy. The TCR beta CDR3 regions underwent amplification using RNA transcripts as the source. The HTBI primer set served for first-round RT-PCR of the TCR CDR3. TCRdb re-analysed the multiplex PCR reads in MiXCR, keeping a single row per CDR3 protein. Of fewer than 350,000 distinct CDR3 sequences listed, less than 20% are singletons. The sequencing sample was made of blood. The receptors here all came from a man between 50 and 59 years old with Graves' ophthalmopathy.

This clonotype was seen more than once but under ten times. The rearrangement uses TRBV28 and TRBJ2-3; D possibly corresponds to TRBD2 (6 bases). V lost 2 bases and J 5 bases, leaving 11 bases between the germline ends. CDR1 is MDHEN, CDR2 SYDVKM, per germline. This CDR3 contains 14 residues. The CDR3 loop is CASSLGRDRDTQYF. The CDR3 region has the DNA TGTGCCAGCAGTTTAGGGCGGGATCGAGATACGCAGTATTTT.

The chain joins TRBV19 to TRBJ2-1; a possible D gene is TRBD1 (6 bases). Germline V lookup: CDR1 LNHDA, CDR2 SQIVND (reference sequence). Trimming cost V 6 bases and J 7 bases, with 25 bases left between them. The CDR3 sequence is 17 residues long. In DNA, the CDR3 is TGTGCCAGTAGATCGGTTTATGGACAGACCGTCTGGAATGAGCAGTTCTTC. It translates to CASRSVYGQTVWNEQFF.

The rearrangement links TRBV29-1 to TRBJ2-7; a possible D gene is TRBD2 (6 bases). The CDR3 covers 13 residues. Trimming removed 4 bases at V and 3 bases at J, with 13 bases between. CDR1 is SQVTM and CDR2 is ANQGSEA in the germline V gene. CDR3 sequence reads: CSVAGGEFYEQYF. The CDR3 bases are TGCAGCGTTGCTGGAGGGGAGTTCTACGAGCAGTACTTC.

This clonotype was detected only a few times. This chain uses TRBV5-6 with TRBJ2-7; 8 nucleotides align to TRBD2. The CDR3 is made up of 17 amino acids. V trimming: 0 bases; J trimming: 0 bases; junction bases outside the gene matches: 8. Per the germline V gene, CDR1 is SGHDT and CDR2 is YYEEEE. For the CDR3, the DNA is TGTGCCAGCAGCTTGGCTACGTTGGCGGGAGGCTCCTACGAGCAGTACTTC. Residues: CASSLATLAGGSYEQYF.

This clonotype has only a few counts. This rearrangement joins TRBV28 to TRBJ2-1; D remains ambiguous. The CDR3 is made up of 16 amino acids. The germline CDR1 and CDR2 sequences are MDHEN and SYDVKM. V lost 1 base and J lost 0, with 10 bases in between. CDR3 residues: CASSLYLDGSYNEQFF. The CDR3 DNA follows: TGTGCCAGCAGTTTATATCTAGATGGCTCCTACAATGAGCAGTTCTTC.

In its sample, this clonotype was seen a few times. The rearrangement joins TRBV6-5 to TRBJ2-7, with 10 bases identical to TRBD2. Germline CDR1 reads MNHEY; CDR2 reads SVGAGI. Unmatched junction bases numbered 5, after V lost 2 bases and J lost 4 bases. This CDR3 spans 15 amino acids. The CDR3 is CASSYVSSGRYEQYF. The CDR3 DNA reads TGTGCCAGCAGTTACGTTTCTAGCGGGAGATACGAGCAGTACTTC.

This rearrangement joins TRBV20-1 to TRBJ1-4; D uncertain. Trimming took 5 bases from V and 7 from J, leaving 17 bases between them. Germline CDR1 and CDR2: DFQATT and SNEGSKA (reference sequence). The CDR3 has 14 residues. The DNA for the CDR3 is TGCAGTGCTTTAAATTGGGAACTCGGTGAAAAACTGTTTTTT. It encodes CSALNWELGEKLFF.

V gene TRBV19 combines with J gene TRBJ1-5; 8 bases match TRBD1. This CDR3 is built from 13 residues. The V segment lost 10 bases and the J segment 6 bases; nucleotides outside the gene matches: 8. Germline CDR1 LNHDA, CDR2 SQIVND (reference sequence). For the CDR3, the DNA is TGTGCCACAGGACAGGGAGCCGTTCAGCCCCAGCATTTT. It yields the protein CATGQGAVQPQHF.

This clonotype was detected a few times. The chain couples TRBV5-1 to TRBJ2-1; the D is unclear. V lost 1 base, J lost 10 bases, and 6 bases lay in between. Germline values: CDR1 SGHRS, CDR2 YFSETQ. This CDR3 has 11 amino acids. CDR3: CASSLLREQFF. For the CDR3, the DNA is TGCGCCAGCAGCTTGCTCCGGGAGCAGTTCTTC.

This clonotype has a handful of counts. The chain has TRBV28 and TRBJ2-5, with TRBD1 matching over 8 bases. The CDR3 runs to 17 residues. V lost 1 base and J lost 5; bases outside the gene matches: 12. Germline V gene lookup returns CDR1 MDHEN and CDR2 SYDVKM. The CDR3 region has the DNA TGTGCCAGCAGTTTATCGGGTCCCGGGACAGGAATGGAGACCCAGTACTTC. Amino acids: CASSLSGPGTGMETQYF.

This clonotype was seen many times. This sequence joins TRBV7-2 and TRBJ2-3; 7 bases are a match to TRBD1. Looked up from germline, CDR1 is SGHTA and CDR2 is FQGNSA. Trimming at V came to 3 bases and at J to 6 bases, leaving 9 bases not matched to a gene. This CDR3 is 15 amino acids long. Here the CDR3 DNA reads TGTGCCAGCAGCTTTAGGCCGACAGGGCCGGATACGCAGTATTTT. Its protein is CASSFRPTGPDTQYF.

At least ten counts were recorded for this clonotype. The V and J genes are TRBV28 and TRBJ1-1; D is uncertain. CDR3 length: 13 amino acids. Trimming shortened V by 2 bases and J by 3 bases, and 7 bases separated the two germline ends. From germline, CDR1 is MDHEN and CDR2 SYDVKM. CDR3 nucleotide sequence: TGTGCCAGCAGTTTAGGTGAGGACACTGAAGCTTTCTTT. Translated, it gives CASSLGEDTEAFF.

Only a few counts were recorded for this clonotype. V gene TRBV5-1 combines with J gene TRBJ2-5; D remains ambiguous. Trimming removed 0 bases at V and 0 bases at J, with 6 bases between. The CDR3 sequence is 14 residues long. Germline-derived CDR1 and CDR2 are SGHRS and YFSETQ. CDR3 bases: TGCGCCAGCAGCTTGGGTCGTAACCAAGAGACCCAGTACTTC. This encodes CASSLGRNQETQYF.

At least ten counts were recorded for this clonotype. This chain links TRBV2 with TRBJ2-5, with D perhaps matching TRBD2 (5 bases). V lost 5 bases and J lost 4, with 11 bases in between. The CDR3 contains 13 residues. The germline CDR1 and CDR2 sequences are SNHLY and FYNNEI. This chain's CDR3 is CASSPDLTETQYF. CDR3 DNA sequence: TGTGCCAGCAGTCCGGACTTGACAGAGACCCAGTACTTC.

This clonotype was seen repeatedly, ten times or more. In nucleotides, the CDR3 is TGTGCCAGCAGCCGAAGTTCAGGGGGCGCATCCGGGGAGCTGTTTTTT. As protein: CASSRSSGGASGELFF. The V gene is TRBV3-1, the J gene TRBJ2-2; 8 nucleotides agree with TRBD1. Looked up from germline, CDR1 is LGHDT and CDR2 is YNNKEL (reference sequence). CDR3 length: 16 residues. The V gene end was trimmed by 4 bases and the J gene end by 6 bases; junction bases not matched to a gene: 10.

This clonotype was detected only a few times. J is TRBJ2-7 and V is TRBV15, with 13 bases fitting TRBD2. The CDR3 totals 19 residues. V lost 1 base, J lost 5 bases, and 14 bases stayed unmatched. Germline loops: CDR1 LNHNV, CDR2 YYDKDF (reference sequence). The CDR3 is CATSRGTATGTSGINEQYF. CDR3 DNA: TGTGCCACCAGCAGAGGAACGGCAACAGGGACTAGCGGGATCAACGAGCAGTACTTC. Supplemented by reference TRBV15 and TRBJ2-7, the full variable domain reads DAMVIQNPRYQVTQFGKPVTLSCSQTLNHNVMYWYQQKSSQAPKLLFHYYDKDFNNEADTPDNFQSRRPNTSFCFLDIRSPGLGDTAMYLCATSRGTATGTSGINEQYFGPGTRLTVT.

V gene TRBV5-1 combines with J gene TRBJ2-7; D perhaps matches TRBD1 (5 bases). CDR1 and CDR2 (germline): SGHRS, YFSETQ. CDR3 length: 13 amino acids. The ends were cut back, 4 bases at V and 0 bases at J, with 8 bases in the middle. The CDR3 DNA sequence: TGCGCCAGCAGCCTGGACATCTCCTACGAGCAGTACTTC. It is translated as CASSLDISYEQYF.

The chain couples TRBV5-1 to TRBJ2-5, with 9 bases lining up with TRBD1. V trimming: 2 bases; J trimming: 5 bases; junction bases outside the gene matches: 7. The germline V gene has CDR1 SGHRS and CDR2 YFSETQ. CDR3 length equals 15 residues. CDR3: CASSFRDRERETQYF. The CDR3, as DNA: TGCGCCAGCAGCTTCCGGGACAGGGAGCGGGAGACCCAGTACTTC.

The V and J genes are TRBV7-2 and TRBJ2-5, with a tentative D call TRBD1 (5 bases). Germline CDR1 SGHTA, CDR2 FQGNSA. V lost 5 bases, J lost 7 bases, and 17 bases lay in between. This CDR3 has 14 amino acids. The CDR3 is CASSTPGSGSTQYF. The CDR3 nucleotides read TGTGCCAGCAGCACCCCAGGGTCCGGGTCGACCCAGTACTTC.

The table lists this clonotype with a few counts. The chain couples TRBV9 to TRBJ2-7, with 7 nucleotides matching TRBD2. Germline assignment: CDR1 SGDLS and CDR2 YYNGEE. CDR3 size: 16 residues. V shed 3 bases and J 6 bases; nucleotides not matched to a gene: 15. The CDR3 coding sequence is TGTGCCAGCAGCGCCCGGGTGACGGGAGGAGGACCCGAGCAGTACTTC. Translated, it gives CASSARVTGGGPEQYF.

This clonotype showed up many times. V gene TRBV12-3 or TRBV12-4 combines with J gene TRBJ1-5, with a tentative D call TRBD1 (5 bases). V lost 2 bases and J 4 bases, leaving 9 bases between the germline ends. This CDR3 comprises 14 residues. Written as DNA, the CDR3 is TGTGCCAGCAGTTTAATTGGGGGTAATCAGCCCCAGCATTTT. Translated: CASSLIGGNQPQHF.

This clonotype came up a few times. This rearrangement joins TRBV27 to TRBJ2-3, with 8 bases identical to TRBD1. J was trimmed by 2 bases and V by 6 bases; bases with no gene match: 7. The germline gives CDR1 MNHEY, CDR2 SMNVEV (reference sequence). The CDR3 sequence is 15 residues long. CDR3 nucleotides: TGTGCCAGCAGATCCGGGACAGGCTTCACAGATACGCAGTATTTT. Protein sequence: CASRSGTGFTDTQYF.

This clonotype has a count of ten or more. This chain uses TRBV28 with TRBJ1-1, with D perhaps TRBD1 (5 bases). Germline loops: CDR1 MDHEN, CDR2 SYDVKM. The V gene lost 1 base and the J gene lost 3 bases, with 6 bases spanning the gap. The CDR3 totals 13 residues. The CDR3 DNA reads as TGTGCCAGCAGTTTATCAGGGTACACTGAAGCTTTCTTT. Amino acid sequence: CASSLSGYTEAFF.

This clonotype was observed at least ten times. The chain recombines TRBV5-1 with TRBJ2-4; 7 nucleotides align to TRBD2. CDR1 and CDR2 (germline): SGHRS, YFSETQ. The V segment lost 0 bases and the J segment 4 bases; nucleotides outside the gene matches: 4. The CDR3 length is 15 residues. The CDR3 DNA follows: TGCGCCAGCAGCTTGGTAATGGGAGGGAAAAACATTCAGTACTTC. As protein: CASSLVMGGKNIQYF.

This clonotype has a count of ten or more. V usage is TRBV7-2 and J usage is TRBJ2-1, with 13 bases aligning to TRBD2. Unmatched junction bases numbered 5, after V lost 4 bases and J lost 8 bases. The CDR3 is 15 residues long. CDR1 is SGHTA, CDR2 FQGNSA, per germline. The CDR3 DNA is TGTGCCAGCAGCTCCACTAGCGGGAGGGCCTATGAGCAGTTCTTC. Protein sequence: CASSSTSGRAYEQFF. The variable domain in full, completed from reference TRBV7-2 and TRBJ2-1, reads GAGVSQSPSNKVTEKGKDVELRCDPISGHTALYWYRQSLGQGLEFLIYFQGNSAPDKSGLPSDRFSAERTGGSVSTLTIQRTQQEDSAVYLCASSSTSGRAYEQFFGPGTRLTVL.

The table lists this clonotype with a few counts. CDR3 nucleotides: TGTGCCAGCAGTTTATCGGGGGTGGGTGAGCAGTTCTTC. Translating gives CASSLSGVGEQFF. The chain joins TRBV12-3 or TRBV12-4 to TRBJ2-1, with D tentatively TRBD2 (6 bases). The CDR3 extends over 13 amino acids. Trimming took off 2 bases at V and 9 bases at J, with 11 bases between the two ends.

This clonotype was counted at least ten times. The V call is TRBV28, the J call TRBJ2-7, with 8 bases identical to TRBD1. The CDR3 runs 14 residues. After removal of 6 bases from V and 2 bases from J, the junction contained 6 bases not matched to a gene. Germline V CDR1 and CDR2: MDHEN, SYDVKM. The CDR3 reads CASSPGQEPYEQYF. Written as DNA, the CDR3 is TGTGCCAGCAGCCCGGGACAGGAACCCTACGAGCAGTACTTC.